These T cell receptor beta chains were read from a single sample in a study of blood T cell repertoires in COVID-19. Sequenced by immunoSEQ multiplex PCR; TCRdb stores in-frame clones only, minus some. The sample has about 47,000 clones; over 85% are singletons. The sequenced material came from peripheral blood. The receptors come from a man of 80 years or more with active or convalescent COVID-19. Each CDR3 is given with its conserved first and last residue. The D gene is left open where the match is weak. Clone size is shown for a subset of rows, as once, few, many or a class of expanded clone.

len: 13
v_gene: TRBV19
d_gene: .
abundance: .
j_gene: TRBJ2-1
CDR3aa: CASSINGVNEQFF
CDR3nt: TGTGCCAGTAGTATAAACGGGGTCAATGAGCAGTTCTTC

len: 16
v_gene: TRBV7-2
d_gene: .
abundance: few
j_gene: TRBJ2-5
CDR3aa: CASSPGVVRGQETQYF
CDR3nt: TGTGCCAGCAGCCCGGGGGTGGTAAGGGGTCAAGAGACCCAGTACTTC

len: 15
v_gene: TRBV7-2
d_gene: TRBD1
abundance: .
j_gene: TRBJ1-3
CDR3aa: CASSYLGQGRNTIYF
CDR3nt: TGTGCCAGCAGCTACCTCGGACAGGGTAGAAACACCATATATTTT

len: 15
v_gene: TRBV19
d_gene: .
abundance: .
j_gene: TRBJ2-2
CDR3aa: CASSIGQWNTGELFF
CDR3nt: TGTGCCAGTAGTATAGGACAGTGGAACACCGGGGAGCTGTTTTTT

len: 17
v_gene: TRBV9
d_gene: .
abundance: .
j_gene: TRBJ2-3
CDR3aa: CASSPGLAGRSTDTQYF
CDR3nt: TGTGCCAGCAGCCCCGGCCTGGCAGGGCGAAGCACAGATACGCAGTATTTT

len: 13
v_gene: TRBV24-1
d_gene: .
abundance: .
j_gene: TRBJ1-2
CDR3aa: CATSDSTGYGYTF
CDR3nt: TGTGCCACCAGTGATTCTACAGGATATGGCTACACCTTC

len: 16
v_gene: TRBV19
d_gene: .
abundance: .
j_gene: TRBJ2-3
CDR3aa: CASTPKRRDSTDTQYF
CDR3nt: TGTGCCAGTACCCCAAAACGCAGGGATAGCACAGATACGCAGTATTTT

len: 15
v_gene: TRBV3-1/TRBV3-2
d_gene: TRBD1
abundance: .
j_gene: TRBJ2-1
CDR3aa: CASSQMTGTYNEQFF
CDR3nt: TGTGCCAGCAGCCAAATGACAGGGACCTACAATGAGCAGTTCTTC

len: 14
v_gene: TRBV4-3
d_gene: TRBD1
abundance: .
j_gene: TRBJ2-3
CDR3aa: CASSRDRGQDTQYF
CDR3nt: TGCGCCAGCTCGCGGGACAGGGGGCAAGATACGCAGTATTTT

len: 16
v_gene: TRBV3-1/TRBV3-2
d_gene: .
abundance: .
j_gene: TRBJ2-3
CDR3aa: CASSQDRGFSTDTQYF
CDR3nt: TGTGCCAGCAGCCAAGATAGGGGGTTTAGCACAGATACGCAGTATTTT

len: 16
v_gene: TRBV5-1
d_gene: .
abundance: .
j_gene: TRBJ2-5
CDR3aa: CASSPEGQRSLETQYF
CDR3nt: TGCGCCAGCAGCCCGGAGGGTCAGCGCTCCCTGGAGACCCAGTACTTC

len: 14
v_gene: TRBV19
d_gene: .
abundance: .
j_gene: TRBJ2-7
CDR3aa: CASSLDRLGMEQYF
CDR3nt: TGTGCCAGTAGTCTTGACAGGTTGGGAATGGAGCAGTACTTC

len: 12
v_gene: TRBV30
d_gene: TRBD1
abundance: .
j_gene: TRBJ1-2
CDR3aa: CALGTGGYGYTF
CDR3nt: TGTGCCCTCGGGACAGGGGGCTATGGCTACACCTTC

len: 15
v_gene: TRBV5-1
d_gene: .
abundance: .
j_gene: TRBJ2-7
CDR3aa: CASSRERRSSYEQYF
CDR3nt: TGCGCCAGCAGCCGGGAGCGGAGGAGCTCCTACGAGCAGTACTTC

len: 13
v_gene: TRBV19
d_gene: TRBD1
abundance: once
j_gene: TRBJ1-1
CDR3aa: CASSWTGNTEAFF
CDR3nt: TGTGCCAGTAGCTGGACAGGGAACACTGAAGCTTTCTTT

len: 15
v_gene: TRBV4-3
d_gene: TRBD1
abundance: .
j_gene: TRBJ1-1
CDR3aa: CASSQEIFGTVEAFF
CDR3nt: TGCGCCAGCAGCCAAGAGATCTTTGGGACAGTTGAAGCTTTCTTT

len: 13
v_gene: TRBV9
d_gene: .
abundance: .
j_gene: TRBJ1-2
CDR3aa: CASSNVQGNGYTF
CDR3nt: TGTGCCAGCTCCAACGTCCAGGGGAATGGCTACACCTTC

len: 15
v_gene: TRBV5-5
d_gene: TRBD1
abundance: .
j_gene: TRBJ1-2
CDR3aa: CASSLSLDRAHGYTF
CDR3nt: TGTGCCAGCAGCTTGTCCCTCGACAGGGCTCATGGCTACACCTTC

len: 15
v_gene: TRBV4-3
d_gene: .
abundance: .
j_gene: TRBJ1-6
CDR3aa: CASSQEVQGNSPLHF
CDR3nt: TGCGCCAGCAGCCAAGAGGTACAGGGTAATTCACCCCTCCACTTT

len: 17
v_gene: TRBV4-1
d_gene: .
abundance: .
j_gene: TRBJ1-2
CDR3aa: CASSQVGGGRKGYGYTF
CDR3nt: TGCGCCAGCAGCCAAGTAGGCGGGGGCCGTAAGGGATATGGCTACACCTTC

len: 15
v_gene: TRBV7-2
d_gene: .
abundance: .
j_gene: TRBJ2-2
CDR3aa: CASSWVGANTGELFF
CDR3nt: TGTGCCAGCAGCTGGGTCGGGGCGAACACCGGGGAGCTGTTTTTT

len: 14
v_gene: TRBV6-2/TRBV6-3
d_gene: .
abundance: few
j_gene: TRBJ2-7
CDR3aa: CASSYIRGLSEQYF
CDR3nt: TGTGCCAGCAGTTACATCCGGGGGTTAAGCGAGCAGTACTTC

len: 15
v_gene: TRBV4-1
d_gene: .
abundance: .
j_gene: TRBJ1-2
CDR3aa: CASSHPLPGNYGYTF
CDR3nt: TGCGCCAGCAGCCACCCCTTACCGGGTAACTATGGCTACACCTTC

len: 17
v_gene: TRBV5-5
d_gene: .
abundance: .
j_gene: TRBJ1-5
CDR3aa: CASSSGAWDFRNQPQHF
CDR3nt: TGTGCCAGCAGCTCGGGAGCCTGGGACTTTCGCAATCAGCCCCAGCATTTT

len: 17
v_gene: TRBV7-2
d_gene: .
abundance: .
j_gene: TRBJ1-5
CDR3aa: CASSYGGGVLRNQPQHF
CDR3nt: TGTGCCAGCAGCTATGGTGGGGGGGTTTTGAGAAATCAGCCCCAGCATTTT

len: 16
v_gene: TRBV14
d_gene: TRBD1
abundance: few
j_gene: TRBJ2-7
CDR3aa: CASSVKWTGAIYEQYF
CDR3nt: TGTGCCAGCAGCGTCAAGTGGACAGGGGCAATCTACGAGCAGTACTTC

len: 9
v_gene: TRBV7-9
d_gene: TRBD2
abundance: .
j_gene: TRBJ2-5
CDR3aa: CAGGETQYF
CDR3nt: TGTGCGGGGGGGGAGACCCAGTACTTC